This is a list of T cell receptor beta chains from one sample in a study of T cells in Graves' hyperthyroidism and ophthalmopathy. TCRdb redid the calling of the multiplex PCR reads with MiXCR, one entry per CDR3 protein. This sample carries 490,000 or so distinct CDR3 sequences, 15% to 20% of them seen once, and the ten largest clones take about 50%. The material sequenced was blood. The receptors derive from a middle-aged man with Graves' ophthalmopathy. CDR3s include the opening cysteine and the closing phenylalanine or tryptophan. A D gene is named only where the DNA matches it firmly. Not every row has a clone size; where given, it reads once, few, many or a size class.

j_call d_call clone_size v_call cdr3_nt cdr3_aa
TRBJ2-5 TRBD1 - TRBV3-1 TGTGCCAGCAGCCGAAAGCTGACAGGGTGGCAAGGGACCCAGTACTTC CASSRKLTGWQGTQYF
TRBJ2-7 - many TRBV12-3/TRBV12-4 TGTGCCAGCGGAATACAGGCGTACGAGCAGTACTTC CASGIQAYEQYF
TRBJ1-5 - few TRBV12-3/TRBV12-4 TGTGCCAGCAGTTTAACGAATAGGGTTAGTCAGCCCCAGCATTTT CASSLTNRVSQPQHF
TRBJ2-5 - many TRBV7-2 TGTGCCAGCAGCTTAGTGAGAGGGCGGGAGACCCAGTACTTC CASSLVRGRETQYF
TRBJ2-5 TRBD2 - TRBV19 TGTGCCAGTAGTACGGGCAGGTTAGCGGGAACGGAGACCCAGTACTTC CASSTGRLAGTETQYF
TRBJ2-3 - - TRBV7-9 TGTGCCAGCAGCTTAGCCCCGACAGGCCGCGGGACGCAGTATTTT CASSLAPTGRGTQYF
TRBJ1-2 - - TRBV7-9 TGTGCCAGCAGCTTTGGACACACCGGGGTTGATGGCTACACCTTC CASSFGHTGVDGYTF
TRBJ2-7 - many TRBV28 TGTGCCAGCAGTTCTCCTACTAGTGGGGCGGACGAGCAGTACTTC CASSSPTSGADEQYF
TRBJ2-1 TRBD1 - TRBV4-3 TGCGCCAGCAGCCAATTACCGGGACAGGGGGCAGAAGAGCAGTTCTTC CASSQLPGQGAEEQFF
TRBJ2-7 - many TRBV3-1 TGTGCCAGCAGCCAAGGGAATAACTACGAGCAGTACTTC CASSQGNNYEQYF
TRBJ1-2 - - TRBV20-1 TGCAGTGCTAGCCTGGGGACTAACTATGGCTACACCTTC CSASLGTNYGYTF
TRBJ1-1 - - TRBV7-8 TGTGCCAGCAGCCCTTCCGCCTGGGGCCCGAACACTGAAGCTTTCTTT CASSPSAWGPNTEAFF